This TCR beta chain was captured in a study of cytomegalovirus exposure and HLA in healthy donors. Researchers ran the PCR with 60 Vbeta and 13 Jbeta primers. Profiled with immunoSEQ multiplex PCR; TCRdb holds only in-frame clones, not every one. The sample holds 65,000 to 80,000 clones, approximately 74% seen once. This clone turned up a few times. The V and J ends lost 5 bases and 3 bases respectively, with 4 bases between them. The CDR3 runs to 11 residues. The germline CDR1 and CDR2 sequences are SEHNR and FQNEAQ (reference sequence). The V gene is TRBV7-9, the J gene TRBJ1-2; D not resolved. The clonotype was recovered from a man aged 40-50 years in good health and CMV-seropositive. The material sequenced was PBMCs. CDR3 DNA: TGTGCCAGCAGCCCAGACTATGGCTACACCTTC. Its translation: CASSPDYGYTF.